A single count supports the clone carrying this T cell receptor (beta chain). Antigen unknown. The record originates from a study of shared clonotypes between healthy human individuals. Study context: Per donor, CD8 memory used one plate, CD8 naive used two, CD4 memory used three and CD4 naive used three.

Study-wide results and caveats: Against clonotypes common to all four donors, non-shared ones had lower generation probabilities.

The trim removed 0 bases at V and 4 bases at J, leaving 6 bases unmatched. Per the germline V gene, CDR1 is SGHRS and CDR2 is YFSETQ. CDR3 size: 16 residues. All the donors were Caucasian adults who lived in Nashville, Tennessee. Only in-frame clones appear in the TCRdb table, and some are missing; sequencing was by immunoSEQ multiplex PCR. Seen here are 2.5 million or so clones, just over 90% observed once, and the top ten hold roughly 0.15%. The source of this sequence is a man aged 18 to 29 in good health. The sequenced sample was naive CD4+ T cells sorted from blood. Subset specified: CD45RA+ positively selected. The chain links TRBV5-1 to TRBJ2-1, with TRBD2 matching 8 bases. The chain's CDR3 is CASSLALGGEYNEQFF. CDR3 DNA: TGCGCCAGCAGCTTGGCCCTCGGGGGGGAATACAATGAGCAGTTCTTC.